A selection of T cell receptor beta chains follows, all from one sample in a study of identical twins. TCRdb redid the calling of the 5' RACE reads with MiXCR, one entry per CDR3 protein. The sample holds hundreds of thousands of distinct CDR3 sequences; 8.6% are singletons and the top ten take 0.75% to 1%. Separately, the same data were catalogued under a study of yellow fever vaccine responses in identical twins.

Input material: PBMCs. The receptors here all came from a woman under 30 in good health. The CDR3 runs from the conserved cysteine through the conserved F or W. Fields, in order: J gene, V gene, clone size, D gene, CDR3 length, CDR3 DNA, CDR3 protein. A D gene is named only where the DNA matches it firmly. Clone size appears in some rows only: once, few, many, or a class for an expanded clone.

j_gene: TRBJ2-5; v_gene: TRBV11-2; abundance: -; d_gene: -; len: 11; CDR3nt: TGTGCCAGCAGCTTAGACATGTTCCAGTACTTC; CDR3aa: CASSLDMFQYF
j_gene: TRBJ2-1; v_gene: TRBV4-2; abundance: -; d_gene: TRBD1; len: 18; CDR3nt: TGTGCCAGCAGCCCCTTGACAGGGGGTCAGTTGTCCTACAATGAGCAGTTCTTC; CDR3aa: CASSPLTGGQLSYNEQFF
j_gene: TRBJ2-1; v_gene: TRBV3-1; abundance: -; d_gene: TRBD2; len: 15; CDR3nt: TGTGCCAGCAGCGGAGCGGGATCGGAATACAATGAGCAGTTCTTC; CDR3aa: CASSGAGSEYNEQFF
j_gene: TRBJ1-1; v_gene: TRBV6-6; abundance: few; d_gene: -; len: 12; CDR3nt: TGTGCCAGCGGATCCCGGGGGGTAGAAGCTTTCTTT; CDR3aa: CASGSRGVEAFF
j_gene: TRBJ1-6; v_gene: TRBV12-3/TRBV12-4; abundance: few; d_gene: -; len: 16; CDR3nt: TGTGCCAGCAGTCCGCAGAGGAGCTCCTATAATTCACCCCTCCACTTT; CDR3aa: CASSPQRSSYNSPLHF
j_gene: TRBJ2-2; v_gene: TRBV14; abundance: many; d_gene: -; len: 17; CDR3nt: TGTGCCAGCAGCCAAGAGGCATCCATGATGAACACCGGGGAGCTGTTTTTT; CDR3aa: CASSQEASMMNTGELFF
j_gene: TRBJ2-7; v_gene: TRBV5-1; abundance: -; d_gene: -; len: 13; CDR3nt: TGCGCCAGCAGCCTCGATTATACCGACGAGCAGTACTTC; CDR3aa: CASSLDYTDEQYF
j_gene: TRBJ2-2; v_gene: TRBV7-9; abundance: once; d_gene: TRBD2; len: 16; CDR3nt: TGTGCCAGCAGACTCTGGGTGCGGGAGGACACCGGGGAGCTGTTTTTT; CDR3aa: CASRLWVREDTGELFF
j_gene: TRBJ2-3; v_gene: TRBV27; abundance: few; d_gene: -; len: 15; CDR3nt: TGTGCCAGCAGTCCCTTCGAGGTGTTGACAGATACGCAGTATTTT; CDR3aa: CASSPFEVLTDTQYF
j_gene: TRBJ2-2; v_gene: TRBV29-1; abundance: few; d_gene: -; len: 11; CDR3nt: TGCAGCGTTTGGGTGGCCGGGGAGCTGTTTTTT; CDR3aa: CSVWVAGELFF
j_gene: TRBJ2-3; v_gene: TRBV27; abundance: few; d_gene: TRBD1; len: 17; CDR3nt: TGTGCCAGCAGTTTATACCGGACAGGGGGCGGCACAGATACGCAGTATTTT; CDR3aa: CASSLYRTGGGTDTQYF
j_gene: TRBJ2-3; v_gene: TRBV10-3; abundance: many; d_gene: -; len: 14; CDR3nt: TGTGCCATCAGTGAGGGACCGTTCACAGATACGCAGTATTTT; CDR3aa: CAISEGPFTDTQYF
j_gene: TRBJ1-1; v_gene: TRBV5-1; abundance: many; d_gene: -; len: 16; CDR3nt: TGCGCCAGCAGCTCCCAAACAGCAGGCTTGAACACTGAAGCTTTCTTT; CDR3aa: CASSSQTAGLNTEAFF
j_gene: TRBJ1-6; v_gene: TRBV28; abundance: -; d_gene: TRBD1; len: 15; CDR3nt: TGTGCCAGCAGTTTGGTGGGACAGAGACGATCGCCCCTCCACTTT; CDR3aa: CASSLVGQRRSPLHF
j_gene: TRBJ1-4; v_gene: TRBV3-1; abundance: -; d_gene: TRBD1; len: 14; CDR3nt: TGTGCCAGCAGCTCCGACAGGGTAGATGAAAAACTGTTTTTT; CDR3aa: CASSSDRVDEKLFF
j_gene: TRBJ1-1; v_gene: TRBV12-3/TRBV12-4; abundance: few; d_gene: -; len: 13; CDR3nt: TGTGCCAGCTGCCTAGGGGCGAACACTGAAGCTTTCTTT; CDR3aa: CASCLGANTEAFF
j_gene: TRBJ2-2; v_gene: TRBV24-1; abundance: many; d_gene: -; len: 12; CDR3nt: TGTGCCACCAGTGATTTGTCCGGGGAGCTGTTTTTT; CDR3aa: CATSDLSGELFF
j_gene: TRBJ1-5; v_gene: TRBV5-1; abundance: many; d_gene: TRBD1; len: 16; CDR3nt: TGCGCCAGCAGCCCAGGGACAGGGGGCGGCAATCAGCCCCAGCATTTT; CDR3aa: CASSPGTGGGNQPQHF
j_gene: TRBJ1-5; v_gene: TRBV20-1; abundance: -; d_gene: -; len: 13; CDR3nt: TGCAGTGCTAGAGCGAACTACGGTCAGCCCCAGCATTTT; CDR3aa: CSARANYGQPQHF
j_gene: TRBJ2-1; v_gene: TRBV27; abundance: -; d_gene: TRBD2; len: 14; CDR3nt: TGTGCCAGCAGCCGGACTAGCGGGGGAACAGAGCAGTTCTTC; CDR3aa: CASSRTSGGTEQFF
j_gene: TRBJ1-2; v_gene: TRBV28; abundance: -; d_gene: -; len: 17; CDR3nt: TGTGCCAGCAGTTTATCTTTCGGAAGTGCGTCCCCCTATGGCTACACCTTC; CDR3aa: CASSLSFGSASPYGYTF
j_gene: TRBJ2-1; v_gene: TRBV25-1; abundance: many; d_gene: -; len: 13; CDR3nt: TGTGCCAGCAGTCTTATGTGGGTCAATGAGCAGTTCTTC; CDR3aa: CASSLMWVNEQFF
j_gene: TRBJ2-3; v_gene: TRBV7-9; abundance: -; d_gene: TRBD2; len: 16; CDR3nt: TGTGCCAGCAGCATATTAGCGGGAGGCTTCACAGATACGCAGTATTTT; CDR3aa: CASSILAGGFTDTQYF